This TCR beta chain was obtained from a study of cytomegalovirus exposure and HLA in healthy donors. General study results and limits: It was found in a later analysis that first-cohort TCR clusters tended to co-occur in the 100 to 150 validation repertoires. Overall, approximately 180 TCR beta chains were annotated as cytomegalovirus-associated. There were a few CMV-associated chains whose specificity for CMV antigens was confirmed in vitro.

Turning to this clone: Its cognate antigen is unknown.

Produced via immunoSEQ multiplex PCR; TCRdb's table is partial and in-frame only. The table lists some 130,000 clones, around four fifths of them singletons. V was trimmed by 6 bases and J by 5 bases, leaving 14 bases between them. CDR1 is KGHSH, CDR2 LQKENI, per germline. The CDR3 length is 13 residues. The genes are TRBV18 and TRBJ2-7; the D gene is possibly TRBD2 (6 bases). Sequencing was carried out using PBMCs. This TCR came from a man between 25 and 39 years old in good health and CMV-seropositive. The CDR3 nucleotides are TGTGCCAGCTCCCTAGGGACTGCTGACGAGCAGTACTTC. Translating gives CASSLGTADEQYF.